The 21 T cell receptor beta chains reported below all come from one sample, sequenced in a study of T cell repertoires in cytomegalovirus infection. TCRdb re-analysed the reads in MiXCR, keeping a single row per CDR3 protein. The sample holds some 320,000 distinct CDR3 sequences, just under 30% seen once. These receptors have no identified antigens. The sequenced sample was cultured PBMCs, obtained from culture after CMV antigen stimulation. The source is a human donor in good health (CMV status not recorded). Some clones in this sample may be carry-over from other donors' samples.

In its sample, this clonotype was seen many times. This chain links TRBV10-3 with TRBJ1-1; the D is unclear. This CDR3 has 12 amino acids. Per germline, CDR1 ENHRY and CDR2 SYGVKD. Trimming pared 10 bases from V and 6 bases from J, leaving 15 bases between. The CDR3 nucleotides read TGTGCCACTGGGCCGTACACGTCTGAAGCTTTCTTT. Amino acid sequence: CATGPYTSEAFF.

This clonotype appeared a few times. The V and J genes are TRBV19 and TRBJ1-5; the match to TRBD1 covers 9 bases. From germline, CDR1 is LNHDA and CDR2 SQIVND (reference sequence). The V and J ends lost 1 base and 3 bases, in that order; junction bases with no gene match: 7. This CDR3 spans 17 amino acids. The CDR3 bases are TGTGCCAGTAGTATAGTTCACGGGACAGGGCTCAATCAGCCCCAGCATTTT. This codes for CASSIVHGTGLNQPQHF. The entire variable domain, with the rest obtained from reference TRBV19 and TRBJ1-5, is as follows: DGGITQSPKYLFRKEGQNVTLSCEQNLNHDAMYWYRQDPGQGLRLIYYSQIVNDFQKGDIAEGYSVSREKKESFPLTVTSAQKNPTAFYLCASSIVHGTGLNQPQHFGDGTRLSIL.

This clonotype was observed a handful of times. V usage is TRBV7-9 and J usage is TRBJ1-1; D unresolved. V was cut by 3 bases and J by 2 bases, with 13 bases left in between. The CDR3 has 15 residues. In germline, CDR1 is SEHNR, CDR2 FQNEAQ (reference sequence). The CDR3 loop reads CASSFSPFLNTEAFF. CDR3 in DNA: TGTGCCAGCAGCTTCTCTCCTTTCCTCAACACTGAAGCTTTCTTT.

As concerns this clonotype: The junction departs from germline at one end; a sequencing error may be responsible. The V gene is TRBV7-6, the J gene TRBJ2-5; 11 positions agree with TRBD1. CDR3 length: 16 residues. Per germline, CDR1 SGHVS and CDR2 FNYEAQ. The CDR3 loop is CASSSSGQGAWETQYF. The DNA for the CDR3 is TGTGCTAGCAGTTCCTCAGGACAGGGGGCTTGGGAGACCCAGTACTTC.

The chain joins TRBV13 to TRBJ2-3; 10 bases align to TRBD1. V lost 5 bases, J lost 14 bases, and 13 bases stayed unmatched. The CDR3 is made up of 14 amino acids. Germline CDR1 is PRHDT and CDR2 is FYEKMQ (reference sequence). The CDR3 DNA reads TGTGCCAGCAGCCAAAGCGCAGGACAGGGGGTACCGTATTTT. It specifies CASSQSAGQGVPYF.

The chain carries TRBV5-1 and TRBJ1-1; 8 nucleotides match TRBD1. V shed 7 bases, J shed 1 base, and the junction held 9 bases outside the gene matches. The CDR3 extends over 15 amino acids. The germline V gene encodes CDR1 SGHRS and CDR2 YFSETQ. CDR3 bases: TGCGCCAGCTACGGGACAGGTCACTCGAACACTGAAGCTTTCTTT. Residues: CASYGTGHSNTEAFF.

The chain is built from TRBV19 and TRBJ1-4, with D unclear. The ends were cut back, 3 bases at V and 2 bases at J, with 10 bases in the middle. The CDR3 extends over 15 amino acids. The germline V gene encodes CDR1 LNHDA and CDR2 SQIVND (reference sequence). CDR3 residues: CASSIEGSTNEKLFF. DNA for the CDR3: TGTGCCAGTAGTATCGAGGGTTCGACTAATGAAAAACTGTTTTTT. Full variable domain (remainder filled in from reference TRBV19 and TRBJ1-4): DGGITQSPKYLFRKEGQNVTLSCEQNLNHDAMYWYRQDPGQGLRLIYYSQIVNDFQKGDIAEGYSVSREKKESFPLTVTSAQKNPTAFYLCASSIEGSTNEKLFFGSGTQLSVL.

In its sample, this clonotype was seen a few times. V and J are TRBV12-3 or TRBV12-4 and TRBJ1-1; perhaps TRBD1 as D (5 bases). With 6 bases removed from V and 1 base from J, the gap between germline ends came to 15 bases. This CDR3 has 15 amino acids. The CDR3 sequence: CASRPGTGRNTEAFF. The CDR3 DNA reads TGTGCCAGCAGACCCGGGACCGGGAGGAACACTGAAGCTTTCTTT.

The rearrangement links TRBV7-8 to TRBJ1-3; D remains ambiguous. Germline loops: CDR1 SGHVS, CDR2 FQNEAQ. V lost 2 bases and J lost 0, with 14 bases in between. This CDR3 has 17 amino acids. CDR3 DNA sequence: TGTGCCAGCAGCTTAAATGATTACCGAAACTCTGGAAACACCATATATTTT. Translated: CASSLNDYRNSGNTIYF.

This clonotype showed up many times. J is TRBJ2-5 and V is TRBV7-2; no definite D call. CDR1 SGHTA and CDR2 FQGNSA come from the germline V gene. There are 14 residues in the CDR3. Trimming stripped 5 bases from V and 2 bases from J, with 12 bases between. The CDR3 region has the DNA TGTGCCAGCAGCCCGGTAGTGGGACAAGAGACCCAGTACTTC. Translated: CASSPVVGQETQYF.

Only a few counts were recorded for this clonotype. V is TRBV5-8 and J is TRBJ1-2; the D gene is possibly TRBD1 (5 bases). The germline V gene has CDR1 SGHTS and CDR2 YDEGEE. V lost 6 bases, J lost 6 bases, and 18 bases lay in between. This CDR3 comprises 14 residues. CDR3 amino acids: CASIRSRVGDGYTF. CDR3 bases: TGTGCCAGCATCCGATCCAGGGTGGGTGATGGCTACACCTTC.

The V call is TRBV18, the J call TRBJ2-1; D gene unclear. The germline V gene encodes CDR1 KGHSH and CDR2 LQKENI. CDR3 length equals 16 residues. Trimming cost V 0 bases and J 7 bases, with 16 bases left between them. CDR3 protein: CASSPPQDTEGNEQFF. The CDR3 coding sequence is TGTGCCAGCTCACCACCCCAAGATACGGAAGGGAATGAGCAGTTCTTC.

This clonotype was detected a few times. The genes are TRBV6-8 and TRBJ2-4, with 7 positions matching TRBD1. This CDR3 spans 17 amino acids. With 1 base clipped from V and 0 bases from J, the junction kept 6 bases outside the gene matches. Germline CDR1 is MNHGY and CDR2 is SAAAGT. This chain's CDR3 is CASSYYTQGKAKNIQYF. DNA for the CDR3: TGTGCCAGCAGTTACTATACACAGGGGAAAGCCAAAAACATTCAGTACTTC.

This clonotype has just a few counts. The rearrangement links TRBV25-1 to TRBJ2-3, with TRBD2 matching over 10 bases. CDR1 is MGHDK, CDR2 SYGVNS, per germline. The V segment lost 2 bases and the J segment 2 bases; nucleotides outside the gene matches: 7. The CDR3 consists of 17 residues. The CDR3 region has the DNA TGTGCCAGCAGTGAAGTAGCGGGGGGCCCTAACACAGATACGCAGTATTTT. Translating it yields CASSEVAGGPNTDTQYF.

A few counts support this clonotype. The chain employs TRBV7-9 and TRBJ2-5, with no clear D. V lost 3 bases to trimming and J lost 5 bases, with 10 bases between them. This CDR3 is built from 13 residues. Germline assignment: CDR1 SEHNR and CDR2 FQNEAQ (reference sequence). Here the CDR3 reads CASSLGSFETQYF. The CDR3 nucleotides are TGTGCCAGCAGCTTGGGTAGCTTCGAGACCCAGTACTTC.

A few counts support this clonotype. V usage is TRBV7-9 and J usage is TRBJ1-1; TRBD1 agrees at 9 bases. The V gene's germline CDR1 is SEHNR and CDR2 FQNEAQ (reference sequence). This CDR3 spans 15 amino acids. V dropped 6 bases and J dropped 1; count of bases not matched to a gene: 6. Written as DNA, the CDR3 is TGTGCCAGCAGTTGGGGGACAGGGACGAACACTGAAGCTTTCTTT. Translated: CASSWGTGTNTEAFF. Looking up the rest from reference TRBV7-9 and TRBJ1-1 gives the full variable domain: DTGVSQNPRHKITKRGQNVTFRCDPISEHNRLYWYRQTLGQGPEFLTYFQNEAQLEKSRLLSDRFSAERPKGSFSTLEIQRTEQGDSAMYLCASSWGTGTNTEAFFGQGTRLTVV.

This clonotype was found many times. V and J are TRBV28 and TRBJ2-7; 9 positions agree with TRBD2. This CDR3 is 16 amino acids long. The germline gives CDR1 MDHEN, CDR2 SYDVKM. V was clipped by 3 bases and J by 4 bases; unmatched bases: 10. The CDR3 spells CASSLPDFSGRYEQYF. The CDR3 DNA reads TGTGCCAGCAGTTTGCCCGACTTTAGCGGGAGATACGAGCAGTACTTC. The variable domain in full, with the rest retrieved from reference TRBV28 and TRBJ2-7, is DVKVTQSSRYLVKRTGEKVFLECVQDMDHENMFWYRQDPGLGLRLIYFSYDVKMKEKGDIPEGYSVSREKKERFSLILESASTNQTSMYLCASSLPDFSGRYEQYFGPGTRLTVT.

The chain combines TRBV10-3 with TRBJ1-2; D is ambiguous. CDR1 ENHRY and CDR2 SYGVKD come from the germline V gene. This CDR3 has 13 amino acids. The V and J ends lost 1 base and 8 bases respectively, with 11 bases between them. This CDR3 reads CAISEFDQGGYTF. The CDR3 bases are TGTGCCATCAGTGAGTTTGACCAAGGCGGCTACACCTTC.

This clonotype appeared a few times. The gene calls are TRBV7-8 and TRBJ2-1; no clear D. The ends were cut back, 0 bases at V and 0 bases at J, with 9 bases in the middle. CDR1 is SGHVS, CDR2 FQNEAQ, per germline. The CDR3 runs to 16 residues. This CDR3 is CASSLAPLSSYNEQFF. The CDR3 nucleotides read TGTGCCAGCAGCTTAGCGCCCCTTAGCTCCTACAATGAGCAGTTCTTC.

This clonotype came up a few times. The genes are TRBV7-6 and TRBJ1-1; 9 bases match TRBD1. The CDR3 contains 13 residues. Unmatched junction bases numbered 1, after V lost 7 bases and J lost 1 base. Per the germline V gene, CDR1 is SGHVS and CDR2 is FNYEAQ. The CDR3 region is CASTGQGNTEAFF. The DNA of the CDR3 is TGTGCCAGCACGGGACAGGGGAACACTGAAGCTTTCTTT.

In nucleotides, the CDR3 is TGTGCCAGCAGCCCCGGACAGGCGTTCTACGAGCAGTACTTC. This sequence encodes CASSPGQAFYEQYF. The chain links TRBV12-3 or TRBV12-4 to TRBJ2-7; TRBD1 matches 7 bases. V was pared by 6 bases and J by 3 bases, with 8 bases of the junction left unmatched. The CDR3 is 14 residues long.